The present TCR beta chain was sequenced within a study of cytomegalovirus exposure and HLA in healthy donors. Study in general: Out of 398 genotyped donors, about 76% belonged to the Caucasian-associated ancestry cluster.

V gave up 6 bases and J gave up 5 bases; unmatched junction bases: 6. Germline V gene sequence: CDR1 MGHDK, CDR2 SYGVNS. The CDR3 has 14 residues. PCR amplification relied on 60 Vbeta primers (plus 13 Jbeta primers). Produced via immunoSEQ multiplex PCR; TCRdb's table is partial and in-frame only. The table shows more than 90,000 clones, with roughly three quarters occurring only once. This TCR came from a woman aged 55-70 years in good health and CMV-seronegative. The V and J genes are TRBV25-1 and TRBJ1-1; 10 bases fit TRBD1. The specimen sequenced was PBMCs. CDR3 amino acids: CASRDRGPWTEAFF. DNA of the CDR3: TGTGCCAGCAGAGACAGGGGGCCTTGGACTGAAGCTTTCTTT.